The subject of this entry is one T cell receptor (beta chain). Germline assignment: CDR1 MDHEN and CDR2 SYDVKM. This CDR3 is 19 amino acids long. V shed 4 bases, J shed 2 bases, and the junction held 11 bases outside the gene matches. Per the authors' pipeline: It was from reference gene primer amplification that nucleated cell counts were estimated. Generated by immunoSEQ multiplex PCR, the TCRdb table keeps only in-frame clones and is missing some. The D gene and trimming were derived from the DNA, and the V and J assignments and clone size from that table. The sample holds some 31,000 clones, 85% seen once. This sample was taken from a study of blood T cell repertoires in COVID-19. Across the whole study: Material from acute and convalescent COVID-19 was sourced from the United States, Italy and Spain. Sample material is recorded as cDNA or gDNA derived from T cells, B-cell-depleted T cells, or PBMCs.

The J gene is TRBJ2-6, the V gene TRBV28, with 10 bases matching TRBD2. The source material was peripheral blood. This receptor was identified in an elderly man with active COVID-19. As DNA, the CDR3 is TGTGCCAGCAGTTCCCCTGCAGCGGGGGGGCCCACTGGGGCCAACGTCCTGACTTTC. Translated: CASSSPAAGGPTGANVLTF.